Following are 18 T cell receptor beta chains from one sample sequenced in a study of blood T cell repertoires in COVID-19. Profiling relied on immunoSEQ multiplex PCR, and the TCRdb table lists in-frame clones only, not all of them. The repertoire holds some 310,000 clones, with roughly 90% as singletons. The sample comprised peripheral blood. These receptors all come from a woman aged 40 to 50 with COVID-19, enrolled during active disease.

CDR3 loop: CASAGRGTGELFF. The CDR3 nucleotides are TGTGCCAGCGCGGGCCGGGGAACCGGGGAGCTGTTTTTT. The chain joins TRBV6-5 to TRBJ2-2, with a weak D call TRBD2 (5 bases). This CDR3 is 13 amino acids long. Germline values: CDR1 MNHEY, CDR2 SVGAGI. V was trimmed by 8 bases and J by 5 bases, leaving 12 bases between them.

The V and J genes are TRBV7-2 and TRBJ1-2; D unresolved. V was trimmed by 4 bases and J by 1 base, leaving 10 bases between them. The CDR3 loop spans 14 amino acids. CDR1 and CDR2 (germline): SGHTA, FQGNSA. CDR3 DNA: TGTGCCAGCAGCTCCTATAGATTTAACTATGGCTACACCTTC. Amino acids: CASSSYRFNYGYTF.

The V call is TRBV7-2, the J call TRBJ1-2; 8 bases match TRBD1. From germline, CDR1 is SGHTA and CDR2 FQGNSA. Trimming took 5 bases from V and 8 from J; bases not matched to a gene: 4. This CDR3 spans 12 amino acids. CDR3 in amino acids: CASSRDRPGYTF. The CDR3 DNA reads as TGTGCCAGCAGCCGGGACAGGCCGGGCTACACCTTC.

This clone was detected a few times. The chain is built from TRBV6-5 and TRBJ1-1; possibly TRBD1 for D (6 bases). CDR1 is MNHEY and CDR2 is SVGAGI in the germline V gene. This CDR3 region has 15 residues. Trimming took 0 bases from V and 8 from J, leaving 16 bases between them. The chain's CDR3 is CASSYSTTGIMEAFF. CDR3 in DNA: TGTGCCAGCAGTTACTCTACGACAGGAATTATGGAAGCTTTCTTT.

This clone was counted a single time. The chain has TRBV5-1 and TRBJ2-1; 8 bases align to TRBD2. In germline, CDR1 is SGHRS, CDR2 YFSETQ. The CDR3 is made up of 16 amino acids. J was trimmed by 4 bases and V by 4 bases; bases with no gene match: 10. The CDR3 sequence is CASSHYHGREYNEQFF. The CDR3 nucleotides are TGCGCCAGCAGCCACTATCACGGGAGGGAATACAATGAGCAGTTCTTC.

CDR3 region: CASSYRSAGVGDTQYF. CDR3 sequence (DNA): TGTGCCAGCAGTTACAGGTCAGCGGGGGTCGGAGATACGCAGTATTTT. The genes are TRBV6-6 and TRBJ2-3; 8 bases agree with TRBD2. The CDR3 consists of 16 residues. V was clipped by 2 bases and J by 5 bases; unmatched bases: 9. Germline CDR1 is MNHNY and CDR2 is SVGAGI (reference sequence).

The chain carries TRBV5-8 and TRBJ1-1; D perhaps matches TRBD1 (5 bases). CDR1 is SGHTS and CDR2 is YDEGEE in the germline V gene. V dropped 4 bases and J dropped 1 base, with 11 bases sitting between them. The CDR3 length is 14 residues. The CDR3 region has the DNA TGTGCCAGCAGCGGAGGGGTGCGGAACACTGAAGCTTTCTTT. Translation: CASSGGVRNTEAFF.

Here the CDR3 DNA reads TGTGCCAGCAGCTTATGGGCCGGGCAGGGTAGCACCGGGGAGCTGTTTTTT. This translates into CASSLWAGQGSTGELFF. The rearrangement links TRBV7-3 to TRBJ2-2; tentatively, D is TRBD1 (5 bases). This CDR3 has 17 residues. Trimming removed 2 bases at V and 4 bases at J, with 17 bases between. Germline V gene data show CDR1 as SGHTA and CDR2 as FQGTGA.

The chain joins TRBV5-1 to TRBJ2-7, with 7 bases lining up with TRBD1. There are 15 residues in the CDR3. The junction had 8 bases not matched to a gene; V was cut back by 5 bases and J by 0 bases. The germline V gene has CDR1 SGHRS and CDR2 YFSETQ. Here the CDR3 DNA reads TGCGCCAGCAGGGTGGGACAGTTCTCCTCCTACGAGCAGTACTTC. This gives the protein CASRVGQFSSYEQYF. Full variable domain (rest looked up from reference TRBV5-1 and TRBJ2-7): KAGVTQTPRYLIKTRGQQVTLSCSPISGHRSVSWYQQTPGQGLQFLFEYFSETQRNKGNFPGRFSGRQFSNSRSEMNVSTLELGDSALYLCASRVGQFSSYEQYFGPGTRLTVT.

CDR3 sequence (DNA): TGTGCCAGCAGTTTCTACAGGGGAACTGAAGCTTTCTTT. It codes for CASSFYRGTEAFF. The V and J genes are TRBV27 and TRBJ1-1; 7 bases match TRBD1. Germline V gene lookup returns CDR1 MNHEY and CDR2 SMNVEV (reference sequence). J lost 5 bases, V lost 3 bases, and 3 bases had no gene match. CDR3 length equals 13 residues.

V usage is TRBV5-1 and J usage is TRBJ2-7, with 8 bases matching TRBD1. The V segment lost 3 bases and the J segment 0 bases; nucleotides outside the gene matches: 11. CDR1 is SGHRS, CDR2 YFSETQ, per germline. The CDR3 runs 17 residues. This CDR3 reads CASSSPNRTGISYEQYF. CDR3 in DNA: TGCGCCAGCAGCTCCCCAAATCGGACAGGGATCTCCTACGAGCAGTACTTC.

This clone has a handful of counts. The V and J genes are TRBV6-2 or TRBV6-3 and TRBJ1-5, with D possibly TRBD1 on 6 matching bases. The CDR3 length is 14 residues. Trimming removed 0 bases from V and 5 bases from J, with 8 bases in between. Germline loops: CDR1 MNHEY, CDR2 SVGEGT. CDR3 protein: CASSYSGGHQPQHF. The CDR3 region has the DNA TGTGCCAGCAGTTACTCTGGGGGCCATCAGCCCCAGCATTTT.

The chain links TRBV24-1 to TRBJ2-6; D is ambiguous. The germline CDR1 and CDR2 sequences are KGHDR and SFDVKD. V lost 4 bases to trimming and J lost 2 bases, with 14 bases between them. CDR3 length: 17 amino acids. The CDR3 region has the DNA TGTGCCACCAGTGACCCGAGCACAGTGGCTGGGGCCAACGTCCTGACTTTC. Residues: CATSDPSTVAGANVLTF.

V is TRBV9 and J is TRBJ1-4; 7 bases are shared with TRBD1. Germline-derived CDR1 and CDR2 are SGDLS and YYNGEE. After removal of 4 bases from V and 6 bases from J, the junction contained 12 bases not matched to a gene. The CDR3 is made up of 16 amino acids. The CDR3, as DNA: TGTGCCAGCAGCCAGCGGGTGGGGCAGGGGGATGAAAAACTGTTTTTT. Protein sequence: CASSQRVGQGDEKLFF. Filled out from reference TRBV9 and TRBJ1-4, the complete variable domain reads DSGVTQTPKHLITATGQRVTLRCSPRSGDLSVYWYQQSLDQGLQFLIQYYNGEERAKGNILERFSAQQFPDLHSELNLSSLELGDSALYFCASSQRVGQGDEKLFFGSGTQLSVL.

This sequence joins TRBV19 and TRBJ2-3; a weak D match, TRBD2 (6 bases). Germline V lookup: CDR1 LNHDA, CDR2 SQIVND (reference sequence). Trimming cost V 4 bases and J 0 bases, with 14 bases left between them. CDR3 length equals 16 residues. The CDR3 DNA is TGTGCCAGTAGTAAGACGGGAGTTTCTAGCACAGATACGCAGTATTTT. Translated, it gives CASSKTGVSSTDTQYF.

The CDR3 spells CAWGKAGSAEQYF. CDR3 coding DNA: TGTGCCTGGGGTAAAGCAGGGTCAGCCGAGCAGTACTTC. This chain links TRBV30 with TRBJ2-7; D might be TRBD1 (5 bases). The CDR3 consists of 13 residues. Per germline, CDR1 GTSNPN and CDR2 SVGIG (reference sequence). Trimming removed 5 bases at V and 6 bases at J, with 17 bases between.

This clone was seen just once. This chain uses TRBV4-3 with TRBJ1-1; D not certain. Deletions cut 0 bases from V and 4 bases from J, with 12 bases between. In germline, CDR1 is LGHNA, CDR2 YSLEER. The CDR3 runs to 15 residues. Here the CDR3 reads CASSQEAGGVTEAFF. CDR3 coding DNA: TGCGCCAGCAGCCAAGAAGCGGGAGGAGTCACTGAAGCTTTCTTT.

The V call is TRBV11-3, the J call TRBJ1-3; D gene unclear. V gave up 2 bases and J gave up 0 bases, with 11 bases separating them. The germline gives CDR1 SGHNT, CDR2 YENEEA. The CDR3 contains 16 residues. The CDR3 DNA is TGTGCCAGCAGCTTAAGGTCGGGAGACTCTGGAAACACCATATATTTT. Translating gives CASSLRSGDSGNTIYF.